The clone carrying this T cell receptor beta chain showed up just a few times. As yet, its antigen is unknown. The sample belongs to a study of T-cell memory formation after mild COVID-19. The wider study: The TCR clusters were mostly specific to one donor.

TCR alpha and TCR beta cDNA libraries carrying sample barcodes and UMIs were produced by 5'RACE using constant-segment primers. MiXCR, applied by TCRdb to the 5' RACE reads, yields one record per CDR3 protein. This sample carries tens of thousands of distinct CDR3 sequences, about 15% of them seen once, and the ten largest clones take about a third. CDR3 size: 15 residues. The germline V and J ends were trimmed by 0 bases and 0 bases, with 9 bases remaining between them. Germline assignment: CDR1 LGHDT and CDR2 YNNKEL (reference sequence). Study conclusions and caveats: Whereas later expanders leaned CD4+, clones contracting day 15 to 85 showed a balanced CD4/CD8 makeup.

Sequencing used PBMCs or a T cell subset sorted from them (not recorded which). The rearrangement uses TRBV3-1 and TRBJ2-7; a possible D gene is TRBD2 (6 bases). This sequence was found in an adult woman who had mild COVID-19 (a few samples of this study predate the infection). Cell type and time point are not known. In nucleotides, the CDR3 is TGTGCCAGCAGCCAAGATCAGACTAGCTCCTACGAGCAGTACTTC. Amino acids: CASSQDQTSSYEQYF.